This TCR beta chain came from a study of blood T cell repertoires in COVID-19. CDR3 length: 13 residues. In germline, CDR1 is SGHRS, CDR2 YFSETQ. V lost 7 bases, J lost 2 bases, and 12 bases lay in between. Allocation to cohorts depended on clinical history reported by the participants. The table came from immunoSEQ multiplex PCR; TCRdb's copy has only in-frame clones and leaves some out. There are around 470,000 clones in the sample; about 92% occur only once, and roughly 0.66% lies in the top ten. The receptor's source is a man younger than 35 who had recovered from COVID-19. The rearrangement uses TRBV5-1 and TRBJ2-5; a possible D gene is TRBD2 (6 bases). Sample: PBMCs or T cells enriched from blood (not recorded which). The chain's CDR3 is CASRRDLQETQYF. The CDR3 region has the DNA TGCGCCAGCCGCCGGGACTTACAAGAGACCCAGTACTTC.